This TCR beta chain was identified during a study of blood T cell repertoires in COVID-19. V dropped 5 bases and J dropped 4 bases, with 15 bases sitting between them. The CDR3 runs 15 residues. CDR1 is SGHAT, CDR2 FQDESV, per germline (reference sequence). There are a few counts of this clone. Sequencing was performed with immunoSEQ multiplex PCR; in TCRdb, only in-frame clones are kept and a portion is missing. The table lists about 150,000 clones, over 75% of them singletons. Seattle's enrolled individuals joined amid active infection and were then monitored longitudinally. V gene TRBV11-1 combines with J gene TRBJ2-1; D possibly corresponds to TRBD2 (7 bases). This receptor was identified in a man aged 18 to 29 with COVID-19, enrolled during active disease. The specimen was peripheral blood. This chain's CDR3 is CASSRAGARYNEQFF. CDR3 in DNA: TGTGCCAGCAGCCGTGCGGGGGCGAGGTACAATGAGCAGTTCTTC.